Below are 26 T cell receptor beta chains sequenced from a single sample in a study of cytomegalovirus exposure and HLA in healthy donors. 13 Jbeta primers and 60 Vbeta primers were used for the PCR. Using immunoSEQ multiplex PCR, the repertoire was profiled, and TCRdb retains in-frame clones only, with some absent. The table records under 300,000 clones, around 81% of them present only once. Source material: PBMCs. The receptor set was obtained from a woman in her sixties or seventies in good health and CMV-seropositive.

The chain employs TRBV6-1 and TRBJ2-3, with 12 bases matching TRBD1. The germline gives CDR1 MNHNS, CDR2 SASEGT. The CDR3 is 18 residues long. J lost 2 bases, V lost 2 bases, and 8 bases had no gene match. The CDR3 region is CASSERPGTGGYTDTQYF. DNA for the CDR3: TGTGCCAGCAGTGAACGTCCCGGGACAGGGGGCTACACAGATACGCAGTATTTT.

The chain uses TRBV11-2 and TRBJ2-1, with D possibly matching TRBD1 (5 bases). Germline lookup yields CDR1 SGHAT and CDR2 FQNNGV. The CDR3 has 13 amino acids. V lost 2 bases, J lost 6 bases, and 8 bases lay in between. The CDR3 DNA is TGTGCCAGCAGCTTACCCCAGGGCAATGAGCAGTTCTTC. Its protein product is CASSLPQGNEQFF.

In its sample, this clone was seen a few times. The chain joins TRBV6-1 to TRBJ1-1; D is perhaps TRBD1 (5 bases). Trimming removed 7 bases from V and 1 base from J, with 16 bases in between. The CDR3 sequence is 15 residues long. Germline CDR1 and CDR2: MNHNS and SASEGT. The CDR3 spells CASKQGRHGNTEAFF. In nucleotides, the CDR3 is TGTGCCAGCAAGCAGGGTAGGCATGGGAACACTGAAGCTTTCTTT.

V usage is TRBV7-9 and J usage is TRBJ2-2; 7 nucleotides align to TRBD1. Germline CDR1 is SEHNR and CDR2 is FQNEAQ (reference sequence). The junction had 5 bases not matched to a gene; V was cut back by 5 bases and J by 2 bases. The CDR3 totals 15 residues. This chain's CDR3 is CASSLGTDNTGELFF. CDR3 sequence (DNA): TGTGCCAGCAGCCTCGGGACAGACAACACCGGGGAGCTGTTTTTT. The full variable domain, completed using reference TRBV7-9 and TRBJ2-2, is DTGVSQNPRHKITKRGQNVTFRCDPISEHNRLYWYRQTLGQGPEFLTYFQNEAQLEKSRLLSDRFSAERPKGSFSTLEIQRTEQGDSAMYLCASSLGTDNTGELFFGEGSRLTVL.

The chain has TRBV4-2 and TRBJ1-1; tentatively, D is TRBD1 (6 bases). V lost 0 bases, J lost 4 bases, and 9 bases lay in between. Germline values: CDR1 LGHNA, CDR2 YNFKEQ. The CDR3 runs to 14 residues. The CDR3 DNA reads as TGTGCCAGCAGCCAAGAATCAGGGGTCACTGAAGCTTTCTTT. Protein product: CASSQESGVTEAFF.

The CDR3 region is CASSPSRVGNEKLFF. In DNA form, the CDR3 reads TGTGCCAGCAGCCCCAGCAGGGTTGGTAATGAAAAACTGTTTTTT. The chain combines TRBV9 with TRBJ1-4, with TRBD1 as a possible D gene (5 bases). V shed 4 bases and J shed 4 bases, with 14 bases lying between them. The CDR3 totals 15 residues. Germline V gives CDR1 SGDLS, CDR2 YYNGEE.

This sequence joins TRBV5-1 and TRBJ2-2; 8 bases are shared with TRBD1. The germline CDR1 and CDR2 sequences are SGHRS and YFSETQ. V lost 0 bases, J lost 4 bases, and 5 bases stayed unmatched. This CDR3 is 16 amino acids long. CDR3 sequence (DNA): TGCGCCAGCAGCTTGGTGGACAGGGTGGCCACCGGGGAGCTGTTTTTT. Its protein product is CASSLVDRVATGELFF.

The rearrangement uses TRBV11-3 and TRBJ2-5; D may be TRBD2 (7 bases). The CDR3 consists of 14 residues. Germline loops: CDR1 SGHNT, CDR2 YENEEA. V lost 3 bases, J lost 11 bases, and 19 bases lay in between. The CDR3 protein is CASSLGGAVVEQYF. The DNA for the CDR3 is TGTGCCAGCAGCTTGGGGGGGGCAGTGGTTGAGCAGTACTTC.

The chain recombines TRBV18 with TRBJ2-7; D is perhaps TRBD2 (5 bases). V was shortened by 6 bases and J by 0 bases, with 6 bases between the two germline ends. Germline-derived CDR1 and CDR2 are KGHSH and LQKENI. The CDR3 has 12 residues. The DNA for the CDR3 is TGTGCCAGCTCCCGGGGCTCCTACGAGCAGTACTTC. Amino acid sequence: CASSRGSYEQYF.

This clone was observed a few times. The rearrangement links TRBV7-3 to TRBJ2-1; the D gene is possibly TRBD2 (6 bases). V shed 6 bases and J shed 7 bases, with 19 bases lying between them. CDR3 length: 15 amino acids. Germline V gene lookup returns CDR1 SGHTA and CDR2 FQGTGA. CDR3 coding DNA: TGTGCCAGCAGTTCTCTAGCGACAATCGCTAATGAGCAGTTCTTC. This codes for CASSSLATIANEQFF.

This clone came up once. The rearrangement joins TRBV29-1 to TRBJ2-1; D is perhaps TRBD2 (6 bases). The CDR3 totals 16 residues. CDR1 SQVTM and CDR2 ANQGSEA come from the germline V gene. With 0 bases removed from V and 4 bases from J, the gap between germline ends came to 16 bases. The CDR3 DNA is TGCAGCGTTGAAGATCTACCCGGGACTGGATACAATGAGCAGTTCTTC. It specifies CSVEDLPGTGYNEQFF.

The genes are TRBV10-3 and TRBJ2-7, with D possibly TRBD1 on 5 matching bases. CDR1 is ENHRY and CDR2 is SYGVKD in the germline V gene. V gave up 3 bases and J gave up 5 bases, with 11 bases separating them. This CDR3 has 13 residues. CDR3 nucleotides: TGTGCCATCAGTGAACCAGGGTTGGACGAGCAGTACTTC. Its translation: CAISEPGLDEQYF.

The count of this clone is one. The J gene is TRBJ1-4, the V gene TRBV5-1; unclear D gene. The V end lost 5 bases, the J end lost 2 bases, and 7 bases lay between the germline ends. The CDR3 covers 13 residues. In germline, CDR1 is SGHRS, CDR2 YFSETQ. CDR3 loop: CASRTVTNEKLFF. Written as DNA, the CDR3 is TGCGCCAGCAGAACAGTTACTAATGAAAAACTGTTTTTT.

The chain has TRBV4-1 and TRBJ2-3; TRBD1 might be the D (5 bases). The CDR3 is 14 residues long. The germline V and J ends were trimmed by 4 bases and 4 bases, with 12 bases remaining between them. The germline V gene encodes CDR1 MGHRA and CDR2 YSYEKL. CDR3 region: CASSPGALPDTQYF. The CDR3 coding sequence is TGCGCCAGCAGCCCTGGGGCTTTGCCAGATACGCAGTATTTT.

In nucleotides, the CDR3 is TGTGCCAGCAGAGGGGTAAACACTGAAGCTTTCTTT. It translates to CASRGVNTEAFF. V is TRBV6-1 and J is TRBJ1-1; D perhaps matches TRBD1 (5 bases). The V end was cut by 6 bases, the J end by 2 bases, with 7 bases between. CDR1 and CDR2 (germline): MNHNS, SASEGT. The CDR3 spans 12 residues.

Note on this clone: The sample carries other DNA sequences with the same CDR3. The chain couples TRBV5-1 to TRBJ1-2; possible D gene TRBD1, 6 bases. The ends were cut back, 0 bases at V and 2 bases at J, with 8 bases in the middle. The germline CDR1 and CDR2 sequences are SGHRS and YFSETQ. This CDR3 has 14 amino acids. In DNA form, the CDR3 reads TGCGCCAGCAGCTTGGGAACAGGGAACTATGGCTACACCTTC. It is translated as CASSLGTGNYGYTF.

V and J are TRBV11-3 and TRBJ2-7; D gene unclear. This CDR3 has 13 amino acids. V gave up 1 base and J gave up 4 bases, with 8 bases separating them. In germline, CDR1 is SGHNT, CDR2 YENEEA. The DNA for the CDR3 is TGTGCCAGCAGCTTAGGCGGTAAATACGAGCAGTACTTC. Translation: CASSLGGKYEQYF.

This sequence joins TRBV6-6 and TRBJ2-3; tentatively, D is TRBD2 (6 bases). CDR1 and CDR2 (germline): MNHNY, SVGAGI (reference sequence). The CDR3 length is 13 residues. The V and J ends lost 3 bases and 4 bases respectively, with 8 bases between them. The CDR3 DNA reads as TGTGCCAGCAGTTATCCGGGGGCAGATACGCAGTATTTT. Translated: CASSYPGADTQYF.

V is TRBV10-3 and J is TRBJ2-7; 10 bases match TRBD1. Trimming at V came to 3 bases and at J to 7 bases, leaving 12 bases not matched to a gene. CDR1 and CDR2 (germline): ENHRY, SYGVKD. This CDR3 has 16 residues. The CDR3 here is CAISDPPEGQGWEQYF. In DNA form, the CDR3 reads TGTGCCATCAGTGATCCCCCAGAGGGACAGGGGTGGGAGCAGTACTTC.

The chain has TRBV9 and TRBJ2-1, with D unclear. CDR1 and CDR2 (germline): SGDLS, YYNGEE. V lost 0 bases and J 0 bases, leaving 19 bases between the germline ends. The CDR3 is made up of 19 amino acids. CDR3 DNA sequence: TGTGCCAGCAGCGTAGCCCAGAGAGGCATCAAGAGCTCCTACAATGAGCAGTTCTTC. Protein sequence: CASSVAQRGIKSSYNEQFF.

The chain combines TRBV27 with TRBJ1-1; D unresolved. Germline V lookup: CDR1 MNHEY, CDR2 SMNVEV (reference sequence). This CDR3 contains 13 residues. V gave up 2 bases and J gave up 1 base, with 5 bases separating them. CDR3 protein: CASSLQRNTEAFF. The DNA for the CDR3 is TGTGCCAGCAGTTTACAGCGGAACACTGAAGCTTTCTTT.

The genes are TRBV29-1 and TRBJ2-2; D may be TRBD1 (6 bases). The V and J ends lost 5 bases and 4 bases respectively, with 8 bases between them. Germline assignment: CDR1 SQVTM and CDR2 ANQGSEA. The CDR3 runs 12 residues. CDR3 nucleotide sequence: TGCAGCGTTACACAGGGCACCGGGGAGCTGTTTTTT. Its translation is CSVTQGTGELFF.

This chain connects TRBV10-3 to TRBJ1-1; D is perhaps TRBD1 (6 bases). The CDR3 is 12 residues long. CDR1 and CDR2 from the germline V gene are ENHRY and SYGVKD. V dropped 6 bases and J dropped 10 bases, with 15 bases sitting between them. CDR3 in amino acids: CAISPDRRRAFF. CDR3 DNA sequence: TGTGCCATCAGCCCCGACAGGCGTCGAGCTTTCTTT.

On this clone: An end of the junction differs from the germline gene, which may be a read error. This sequence joins TRBV6-6 and TRBJ2-5, with TRBD1 matching over 9 bases. Germline-derived CDR1 and CDR2 are MNHNY and SVGAGI (reference sequence). The CDR3 runs to 14 residues. DNA for the CDR3: TGTGCCAGCAGGGTGGGACAGGGAGGAGAGACCCAGCACTTC. This gives the protein CASRVGQGGETQHF.

The rearrangement joins TRBV18 to TRBJ1-1; 7 positions agree with TRBD1. The CDR3 is 12 residues long. Germline CDR1 KGHSH, CDR2 LQKENI. The junction had 4 bases not matched to a gene; V was cut back by 4 bases and J by 8 bases. The CDR3 sequence is CASSLDREEAFF. CDR3 DNA: TGTGCCAGCTCACTTGACAGGGAGGAAGCTTTCTTT.

Details on this clone: Other DNA variants within this sample encode the same CDR3. This chain connects TRBV5-1 to TRBJ1-2; TRBD1 matches at 10 bases. The CDR3 contains 14 residues. J gave up 4 bases and V 4 bases, and 4 bases lay outside the gene matches. The germline V gene has CDR1 SGHRS and CDR2 YFSETQ. In DNA, the CDR3 is TGCGCCAGCAGCCCGGGACAGGGGAGCTATGGCTACACCTTC. This encodes CASSPGQGSYGYTF.